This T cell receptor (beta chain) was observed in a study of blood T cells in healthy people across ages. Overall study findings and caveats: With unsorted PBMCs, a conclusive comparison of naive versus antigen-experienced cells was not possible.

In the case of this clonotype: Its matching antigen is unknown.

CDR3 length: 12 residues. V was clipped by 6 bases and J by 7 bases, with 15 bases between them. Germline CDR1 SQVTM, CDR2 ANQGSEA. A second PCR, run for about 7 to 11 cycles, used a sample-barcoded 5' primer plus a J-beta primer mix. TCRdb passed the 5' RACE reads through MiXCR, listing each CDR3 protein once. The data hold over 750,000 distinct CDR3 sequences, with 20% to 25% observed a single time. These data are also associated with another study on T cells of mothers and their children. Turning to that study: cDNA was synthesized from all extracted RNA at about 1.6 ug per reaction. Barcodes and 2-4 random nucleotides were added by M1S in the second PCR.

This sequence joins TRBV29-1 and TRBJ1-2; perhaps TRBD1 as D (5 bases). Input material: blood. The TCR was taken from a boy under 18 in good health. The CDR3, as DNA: TGCAGCGTCGCACCAGGGATGGGTGGCTACACCTTC. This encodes CSVAPGMGGYTF.